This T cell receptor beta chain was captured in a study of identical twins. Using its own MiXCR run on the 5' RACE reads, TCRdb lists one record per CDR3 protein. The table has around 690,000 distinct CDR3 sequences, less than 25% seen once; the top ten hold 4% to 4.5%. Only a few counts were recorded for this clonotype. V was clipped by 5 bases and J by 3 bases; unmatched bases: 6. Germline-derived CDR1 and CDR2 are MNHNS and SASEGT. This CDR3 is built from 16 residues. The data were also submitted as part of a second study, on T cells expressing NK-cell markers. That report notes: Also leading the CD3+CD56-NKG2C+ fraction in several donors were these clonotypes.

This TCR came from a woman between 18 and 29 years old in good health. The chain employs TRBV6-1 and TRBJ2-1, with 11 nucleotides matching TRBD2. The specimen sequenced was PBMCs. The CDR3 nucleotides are TGTGCCAGCAGTACGCCCGGGACTAGCGGCTACAATGAGCAGTTCTTC. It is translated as CASSTPGTSGYNEQFF.